This is a list of T cell receptor beta chains from one sample in a study of neurological immune-mediated disorders. MiXCR, applied by TCRdb to the 5' RACE reads, yields one record per CDR3 protein. The profile covers more than 30,000 distinct CDR3 sequences, with under 6% appearing a single time and approximately 22% taken by the ten largest. Sequences were obtained from PBMCs. All receptors derive from a man aged 18 to 29 in good health. Both conserved end residues are part of each CDR3. The D gene is left open where the match is weak. Rows give clone size only sometimes, using once, few, many, or a class for an expanded clone.

>many|TRBV7-3|-|TRBJ2-3
TGTGCCAGCAGCCCGGGTGGGGCAGATACGCAGTATTTT
CASSPGGADTQYF
>-|TRBV5-5|-|TRBJ2-3
TGTGCCAGCAGCTTTACAGTGGCAGATACGCAGTGTTTT
CASSFTVADTQCF
>many|TRBV20-1|TRBD2|TRBJ2-5
TGCAGTGCAAAGGGACTAGAATCCTCCAAGATGGAGACCCAGTACTTC
CSAKGLESSKMETQYF
>-|TRBV2|-|TRBJ1-5
TGTGCCAGCAGTGGTCGGTTTAATCAGCCCCAGCATTTT
CASSGRFNQPQHF
>-|TRBV5-1|-|TRBJ1-3
TGCGCCAGCAGCTTGGACAGGTCTGGAAACACCATATATTTT
CASSLDRSGNTIYF
>many|TRBV12-3/TRBV12-4|TRBD1|TRBJ1-1
TGTGCCAGCGGTTTTGGTAGGGGACAGCCATACACTGAAGCTTTCTTT
CASGFGRGQPYTEAFF
>many|TRBV4-2|-|TRBJ2-2
TGTGCCAGCAGCCCCTTTAAAGGGGAGCTGTTTTTT
CASSPFKGELFF
>many|TRBV27|-|TRBJ1-4
TGTGCCAGCAGATCTGGAAGACGGGGCCTTGCAACTAATGAAAAACTGTTTTTT
CASRSGRRGLATNEKLFF
>many|TRBV12-3/TRBV12-4|-|TRBJ1-1
TGTGCCAGCAGTTTAGTCCGGCCCTCTGAAGCTTTCTTT
CASSLVRPSEAFF
>many|TRBV5-6|-|TRBJ2-3
TGTGCCAGCAGCTTGTGGGGTCGGGCAACAGATACGCAGTATTTT
CASSLWGRATDTQYF
>many|TRBV5-1|TRBD1|TRBJ2-5
TGCGCCAGCAGCCCGGGACAGAGCCAAGAGACCCAGTACTTC
CASSPGQSQETQYF
>many|TRBV29-1|-|TRBJ2-2
TGCAGCGTTTCGGGTGGAGGGGACACCGGGGAGCTGTTTTTT
CSVSGGGDTGELFF
>many|TRBV27|TRBD1|TRBJ1-1
TGTGCCAGCAGTCTAACAGGGGGTGACACTGAAGCTTTCTTT
CASSLTGGDTEAFF
>many|TRBV5-6|-|TRBJ2-3
TGTGCCAGCAGTCCGGGGATGTCTAACACAGATACGCAGTATTTT
CASSPGMSNTDTQYF
>many|TRBV5-1|-|TRBJ1-1
TGCGCCAGCAGCTTGGTTTGGGAGGGTCCCACTGAAGCTTTCTTT
CASSLVWEGPTEAFF
>many|TRBV20-1|-|TRBJ2-1
TGCAGTGCTAGAGATCTGGTCATCCAAGGCAATGAGCAGTTCTTC
CSARDLVIQGNEQFF
>many|TRBV7-9|-|TRBJ1-2
TGTGCCAGCAGCTTTGGGGCCGGGGCCAATGGCTACACCTTC
CASSFGAGANGYTF
>many|TRBV18|-|TRBJ1-2
TGTGCCAGCTCACCATCGTCCGGAAACTATGGCTACACCTTC
CASSPSSGNYGYTF
>many|TRBV5-5|-|TRBJ1-6
TGTGCCAGCAGGGACCGAGACAGGCCTGACATCTATAATTCACCCCTCCACTTT
CASRDRDRPDIYNSPLHF
>many|TRBV14|-|TRBJ1-1
TGTGCCAGCAGCCAAGATCTGGGGGCTGAAGCTTTCTTT
CASSQDLGAEAFF
>many|TRBV5-1|-|TRBJ2-5
TGCGCCAGCAGCTTGGTGGGGGAGACCCAGTACTTC
CASSLVGETQYF
>few|TRBV27|TRBD1|TRBJ2-7
TGTGCCAGCTCGTGGACAGGGAGGATTTACGAGCAGTACTTC
CASSWTGRIYEQYF
>many|TRBV2|-|TRBJ2-6
TGTGCCAGCAGTTTACCTCAGGGAGGGGGGGTCTCTGGGGCCAACGTCCTGACTTTC
CASSLPQGGGVSGANVLTF
>many|TRBV18|TRBD1|TRBJ2-7
TGTGCCAGCTCAGGGACAGGTCACAACGCCTACGAGCAGTACTTC
CASSGTGHNAYEQYF
>many|TRBV10-3|-|TRBJ1-2
TGTGCCATCCGGGCAGGGGATGGCTACACCTTC
CAIRAGDGYTF
>many|TRBV7-2|-|TRBJ2-1
TGTGCCAGCAGCTTCGGGGGGCCGGGGAATGAGCAGTTCTTC
CASSFGGPGNEQFF
>many|TRBV24-1|-|TRBJ2-1
TGTGCCACCAGTGATCCCGGAGGAGGGGACAATGAGCAGTTCTTC
CATSDPGGGDNEQFF
>many|TRBV6-2/TRBV6-3|-|TRBJ1-6
TGTGCCAGCAGCCTCAACAGATTAAGCTCCTATAATTCACCCCTCCACTTT
CASSLNRLSSYNSPLHF
>many|TRBV20-1|-|TRBJ1-2
-
CSASPGQGFLWNGYTF
>many|TRBV20-1|-|TRBJ2-2
TGCAGTGCCACTTACGGGGGTTACCGCGGGGAGCTGTTTTTT
CSATYGGYRGELFF